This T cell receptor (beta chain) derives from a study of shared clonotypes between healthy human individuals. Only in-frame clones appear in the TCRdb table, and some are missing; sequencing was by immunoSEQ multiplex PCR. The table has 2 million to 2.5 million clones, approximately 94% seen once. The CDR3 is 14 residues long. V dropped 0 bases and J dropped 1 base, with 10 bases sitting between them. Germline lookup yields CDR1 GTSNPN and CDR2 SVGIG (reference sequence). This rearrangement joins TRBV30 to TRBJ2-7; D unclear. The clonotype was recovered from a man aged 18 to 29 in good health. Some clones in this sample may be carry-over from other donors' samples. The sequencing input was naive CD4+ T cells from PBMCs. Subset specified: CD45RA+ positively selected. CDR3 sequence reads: CAWSVSLWSYEQYF. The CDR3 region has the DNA TGTGCCTGGAGTGTATCATTGTGGTCCTACGAGCAGTACTTC. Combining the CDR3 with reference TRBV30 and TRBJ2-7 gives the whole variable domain SQTIHQWPATLVQPVGSPLSLECTVEGTSNPNLYWYRQAAGRGLQLLFYSVGIGQISSEVPQNLSASRPQDRQFILSSKKLLLSDSGFYLCAWSVSLWSYEQYFGPGTRLTVT.